This TCR beta chain originates from a study of graft-versus-host responses after intestinal transplantation. Background on the study: Anti-thymocyte globulin induction, then tacrolimus and steroids for around 3 years, went to all recipients.

Trimming left V 5 bases short and J 1 base short, with 13 bases between. CDR3 size: 14 residues. Germline V gene data show CDR1 as SGHTS and CDR2 as YDEGEE. Libraries were prepared by immunoSEQ multiplex PCR; TCRdb keeps only in-frame clonotypes and omits some of them. The table has over 100,000 clones, 85% to 95% seen once. About this clone: As yet, its antigen is unknown.

The source was unstimulated CD8+ T cells sorted from spleen or lymph node cells, collected before intestinal transplant. The TCR comes from a human donor who received an intestinal transplant. This rearrangement joins TRBV5-8 to TRBJ2-7; D is undetermined. The CDR3 DNA follows: TGTGCCAGCAGTCAGGTAGAGAGGTCCTACGAGCAGTACTTC. Translated, it gives CASSQVERSYEQYF.